This T cell receptor (beta chain) emerged from a study of regulatory T cells in long-lasting Graves disease. On this clonotype: Its antigen is unknown.

Sample time point: persistent/refractory GD, antithyroid drugs over 5 years with positive TRAb. Isolated PBMC RNA provided the starting material for the TCR library. The EDTA tubes were filled with 7 to 9.5 milliliters of drawn peripheral blood. General observations from the study: The study found lower TCR diversity in persistent Graves' patients than in newly diagnosed ones. Results may be inaccurate due to the small sample size.

Sequencing libraries for TCR beta were prepared with iRepertoire HTBI primers and Arm-PCR of CDR3 regions. TCRdb used MiXCR to reprocess the multiplex PCR reads, holding one entry per CDR3 protein. The profile shows around 300,000 distinct CDR3 sequences, 20% to 25% of them singletons. The origin of this receptor is a female donor with Graves disease. Specimen: peripheral blood mononuclear cells (PBMCs), collected when the disease was refractory, from a patient treated with antithyroid drugs.

This CDR3 reads CAWSVSVRGGYEAFF. DNA of the CDR3: TGTGCCTGGAGTGTTTCGGTCAGGGGCGGGTATGAAGCTTTCTTT. V and J are TRBV30 and TRBJ1-1, with a tentative D call TRBD1 (6 bases). The CDR3 is 15 residues long. The V gene's germline CDR1 is GTSNPN and CDR2 SVGIG (reference sequence). Deletions cut 0 bases from V and 7 bases from J, with 18 bases between.